Detailed here is one TCR beta chain. The germline V gene encodes CDR1 GTSNPN and CDR2 SVGIG (reference sequence). CDR3 length: 15 residues. V shed 1 base and J shed 9 bases, with 21 bases lying between them. The sample comes from a study of blood T cell repertoires in COVID-19. Using immunoSEQ multiplex PCR, the repertoire was profiled, and TCRdb retains in-frame clones only, with some absent. The table records tens of thousands of clones, approximately 83% of them present only once. The V call is TRBV30, the J call TRBJ1-1; the D gene is possibly TRBD1 (5 bases). Sequencing used peripheral blood. This TCR derives from a man in his sixties with acute or convalescent COVID-19. This chain's CDR3 is CAWSGGTINLGKAFF. CDR3 sequence (DNA): TGTGCCTGGAGTGGGGGCACGATTAATTTAGGGAAAGCTTTCTTT.